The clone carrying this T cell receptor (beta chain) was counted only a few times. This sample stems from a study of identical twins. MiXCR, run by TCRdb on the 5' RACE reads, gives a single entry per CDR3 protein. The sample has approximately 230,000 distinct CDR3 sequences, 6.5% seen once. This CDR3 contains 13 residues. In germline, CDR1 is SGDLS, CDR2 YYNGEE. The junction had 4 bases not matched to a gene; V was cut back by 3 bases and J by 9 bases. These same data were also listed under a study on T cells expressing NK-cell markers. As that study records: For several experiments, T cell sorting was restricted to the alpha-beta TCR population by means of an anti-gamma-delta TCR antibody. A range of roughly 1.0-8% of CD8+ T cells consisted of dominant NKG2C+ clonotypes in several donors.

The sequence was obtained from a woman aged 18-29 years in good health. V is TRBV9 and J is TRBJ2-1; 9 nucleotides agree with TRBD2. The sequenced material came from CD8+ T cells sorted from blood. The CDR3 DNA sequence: TGTGCCAGCAGCGGGGGACTAGCCGGTGAGCAGTTCTTC. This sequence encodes CASSGGLAGEQFF.